These 23 T cell receptor beta chains came from one sample sequenced in a study of T-cell reconstitution after alpha-beta-depleted transplantation in children. Preparation of the TCRbeta library involved a method that used unique molecular identifiers. TCRdb processed the PCR reads anew with MiXCR; each CDR3 protein has one entry. The table has some 200,000 distinct CDR3 sequences, 7.5% to 9.5% seen once. The specimen comprised PBMCs, mostly from graft donor cells, sampled 360 days after TCRalphabeta/CD19-depleted stem cell transplant. These receptors all come from a male patient between 2 and 15 years old who had a stem cell transplant for acute myeloid leukemia, so the T cells may come from the graft donor.

The J gene is TRBJ2-1, the V gene TRBV14, with D perhaps matching TRBD1 (6 bases). Germline-derived CDR1 and CDR2 are SGHDN and FVKESK. The CDR3 runs to 17 residues. V dropped 0 bases and J dropped 0 bases, with 12 bases sitting between them. The CDR3 DNA is TGTGCCAGCAGCCAAGAAATCAGGGGCGGCTCCTACAATGAGCAGTTCTTC. The encoded protein is CASSQEIRGGSYNEQFF. Based on the CDR3 plus reference TRBV14 and TRBJ2-1, the full variable domain is EAGVTQFPSHSVIEKGQTVTLRCDPISGHDNLYWYRRVMGKEIKFLLHFVKESKQDESGMPNNRFLAERTGGTYSTLKVQPAELEDSGVYFCASSQEIRGGSYNEQFFGPGTRLTVL.

The sample holds many counts of this clonotype. CDR3 protein: CASSQGEATGEQFF. The CDR3 coding sequence is TGTGCCAGCAGCCAAGGAGAGGCCACGGGTGAGCAGTTCTTC. The chain links TRBV4-2 to TRBJ2-1, with no clear D. The CDR3 has 14 amino acids. Germline values: CDR1 LGHNA, CDR2 YNFKEQ. Deletions cut 1 base from V and 9 bases from J, with 13 bases between.

CDR3 nucleotide sequence: TGCGCCAGCAGGACTTCCTCCGGGGAGGGGGCCTTTTATAATTTCAATGAGCAGTTCTTC. Amino acid sequence: CASRTSSGEGAFYNFNEQFF. This chain links TRBV5-1 with TRBJ2-1; the D call may be TRBD1 or TRBD2 (7 bases each). Germline V gives CDR1 SGHRS, CDR2 YFSETQ. The CDR3 runs 20 residues. Trimming cost V 5 bases and J 6 bases, with 33 bases left between them. The full variable domain, completed using reference TRBV5-1 and TRBJ2-1, is KAGVTQTPRYLIKTRGQQVTLSCSPISGHRSVSWYQQTPGQGLQFLFEYFSETQRNKGNFPGRFSGRQFSNSRSEMNVSTLELGDSALYLCASRTSSGEGAFYNFNEQFFGPGTRLTVL.

This clonotype showed up just a few times. This chain uses TRBV10-2 with TRBJ2-1; D ambiguous. Per the germline V gene, CDR1 is WSHSY and CDR2 is SAAADI. This CDR3 comprises 12 residues. V was clipped by 4 bases and J by 10 bases, with 11 bases between them. This CDR3 is CASSVTGEEQFF. The DNA of the CDR3 is TGCGCCAGCAGTGTCACGGGCGAGGAGCAGTTCTTC.

The chain is built from TRBV4-2 and TRBJ2-1; D remains unclear. Germline V lookup: CDR1 LGHNA, CDR2 YNFKEQ. V lost 2 bases to trimming and J lost 9 bases, with 11 bases between them. There are 13 residues in the CDR3. In nucleotides, the CDR3 is TGTGCCAGCAGCCAAACGACGGCTGTTGAGCAGTTCTTC. As protein: CASSQTTAVEQFF.

The chain has TRBV5-1 and TRBJ1-1, with D hard to call. V dropped 1 base and J dropped 3 bases, with 4 bases sitting between them. Germline lookup yields CDR1 SGHRS and CDR2 YFSETQ. This CDR3 comprises 12 residues. CDR3 sequence: CASSLLDTEAFF. The DNA for the CDR3 is TGCGCCAGCAGCTTGTTGGACACTGAAGCTTTCTTT.

This chain joins TRBV4-1 and TRBJ2-2; D possibly corresponds to TRBD1 (5 bases). CDR1 is MGHRA, CDR2 YSYEKL, per germline. Trimming removed 0 bases at V and 5 bases at J, with 13 bases between. This CDR3 has 16 amino acids. The CDR3 nucleotides read TGCGCCAGCAGCCAAGAACCCTATCCAGGGACCGGGGAGCTGTTTTTT. Translation: CASSQEPYPGTGELFF.

This clonotype has more than one count but fewer than ten. The rearrangement uses TRBV7-8 and TRBJ2-7, with 8 bases lining up with TRBD1. After removal of 5 bases from V and 0 bases from J, the junction contained 6 bases not matched to a gene. The CDR3 totals 15 residues. The V gene's germline CDR1 is SGHVS and CDR2 FQNEAQ. CDR3: CASSQRGTGSYEQYF. CDR3 DNA: TGTGCCAGCAGCCAGAGAGGGACAGGCTCCTACGAGCAGTACTTC. Variable domain in full (rest from reference TRBV7-8 and TRBJ2-7): GAGVSQSPRYKVAKRGQDVALRCDPISGHVSLFWYQQALGQGPEFLTYFQNEAQLDKSGLPSDRFFAERPEGSVSTLKIQRTQQEDSAVYLCASSQRGTGSYEQYFGPGTRLTVT.

This clonotype was picked up a small number of times. V gene TRBV12-3 or TRBV12-4 combines with J gene TRBJ2-7, with D possibly matching TRBD2 (6 bases). The CDR3 length is 14 residues. Trimming left V 5 bases short and J 6 bases short, with 17 bases between. CDR3 loop: CASSPRDLGGEQYF. CDR3 sequence (DNA): TGTGCCAGCAGTCCCCGGGACCTGGGGGGCGAGCAGTACTTC.

The gene calls are TRBV19 and TRBJ1-2; the D is unclear. Per germline, CDR1 LNHDA and CDR2 SQIVND (reference sequence). V was pared by 1 base and J by 7 bases, with 10 bases between. The length of the CDR3 is 13 residues. The CDR3 sequence: CASSIAPRAGYTF. CDR3 sequence (DNA): TGTGCCAGTAGTATAGCTCCAAGGGCTGGCTACACCTTC.

The chain recombines TRBV7-9 with TRBJ2-5; D not certain. The germline CDR1 and CDR2 sequences are SEHNR and FQNEAQ (reference sequence). V shed 5 bases and J shed 2 bases, with 15 bases lying between them. The CDR3 extends over 15 amino acids. The CDR3 reads CASSVASWPQETQYF. Here the CDR3 DNA reads TGTGCCAGCAGCGTCGCCTCCTGGCCTCAAGAGACCCAGTACTTC.

For the CDR3, the DNA is TGCAGTGCTAGAGGCCGGCTGCTCGACAGGGGTGCCGGGGAGCTGTTTTTT. Protein: CSARGRLLDRGAGELFF. The chain has TRBV20-1 and TRBJ2-2; TRBD1 matches 8 bases. The CDR3 runs 17 residues. Germline CDR1 reads DFQATT; CDR2 reads SNEGSKA (reference sequence). Germline trimming cut 1 base from V and 6 bases from J; bases unmatched to any gene: 13.

This clonotype was seen more than once but under ten times. The chain carries TRBV29-1 and TRBJ2-7; 7 bases line up with TRBD2. Trimming removed 6 bases from V and 0 bases from J; junction bases left unmatched: 5. The CDR3 spans 13 residues. CDR1 SQVTM and CDR2 ANQGSEA come from the germline V gene. CDR3 sequence: CSVRRESSYEQYF. CDR3 coding DNA: TGCAGCGTGCGGCGGGAGAGCTCCTACGAGCAGTACTTC.

This clonotype was seen ten or more times. This chain uses TRBV27 with TRBJ2-7, with D perhaps matching TRBD2 (6 bases). Germline-derived CDR1 and CDR2 are MNHEY and SMNVEV (reference sequence). Trimming shortened V by 5 bases and J by 3 bases, and 14 bases separated the two germline ends. This CDR3 is built from 14 residues. CDR3 sequence (DNA): TGTGCCAGCAGTCCGTTAGGAGGGAACTACGAGCAGTACTTC. Translated, it gives CASSPLGGNYEQYF.

The chain combines TRBV13 with TRBJ2-7; TRBD2 agrees at 8 bases. CDR1 and CDR2 (germline): PRHDT, FYEKMQ (reference sequence). The trim removed 0 bases at V and 2 bases at J, leaving 6 bases unmatched. This CDR3 is 16 amino acids long. CDR3 nucleotide sequence: TGTGCCAGCAGCTTAGGCCTCGGGAGGGCAACCTACGAGCAGTACTTC. This translates into CASSLGLGRATYEQYF.

V usage is TRBV12-3 or TRBV12-4 and J usage is TRBJ2-4; 7 nucleotides align to TRBD1. The trim removed 8 bases at V and 2 bases at J, leaving 15 bases unmatched. The CDR3 totals 17 residues. CDR3 DNA sequence: TGTGCCAGCGGCCCCGGTTCGGACAGGAGGTCCAAAAACATTCAGTACTTC. It yields the protein CASGPGSDRRSKNIQYF.

The chain carries TRBV27 and TRBJ1-2; TRBD1 agrees at 10 bases. Germline assignment: CDR1 MNHEY and CDR2 SMNVEV (reference sequence). The V and J ends lost 4 bases and 6 bases, in that order; junction bases with no gene match: 8. This CDR3 region has 15 residues. Here the CDR3 DNA reads TGTGCCAGCAGTTCCGGGACAGGGGCCTGGAATGGCTACACCTTC. Residues: CASSSGTGAWNGYTF.

This clonotype was counted a few times. For the CDR3, the DNA is TGTGCCACCAGCAGAGATGGGGGTGGCCAAGAGACCCAGTACTTC. As protein: CATSRDGGGQETQYF. V is TRBV15 and J is TRBJ2-5; the D call may be TRBD1 or TRBD2 (5 bases each). With 0 bases removed from V and 1 base from J, the gap between germline ends came to 9 bases. The CDR3 is 15 amino acids. Per the germline V gene, CDR1 is LNHNV and CDR2 is YYDKDF (reference sequence).

V gene TRBV3-1 combines with J gene TRBJ1-2; no clear D. Germline V gene sequence: CDR1 LGHDT, CDR2 YNNKEL (reference sequence). V lost 1 base to trimming and J lost 2 bases, with 11 bases between them. This CDR3 has 15 amino acids. The CDR3 nucleotides are TGTGCCAGCAGCCAAGTTAACCTGCCGAACTATGGCTACACCTTC. Translated, it gives CASSQVNLPNYGYTF. The entire variable domain, with the rest obtained from reference TRBV3-1 and TRBJ1-2, is as follows: DTAVSQTPKYLVTQMGNDKSIKCEQNLGHDTMYWYKQDSKKFLKIMFSYNNKELIINETVPNRFSPKSPDKAHLNLHINSLELGDSAVYFCASSQVNLPNYGYTFGSGTRLTVV.

This clonotype was counted only a few times. This chain links TRBV20-1 with TRBJ2-1, with TRBD2 matching 9 bases. The V segment lost 5 bases and the J segment 3 bases; nucleotides outside the gene matches: 5. There are 14 residues in the CDR3. Looked up from germline, CDR1 is DFQATT and CDR2 is SNEGSKA (reference sequence). This CDR3 reads CSAASGKDYNEQFF. CDR3 nucleotide sequence: TGCAGTGCTGCTAGCGGGAAAGACTACAATGAGCAGTTCTTC.

The rearrangement joins TRBV12-3 or TRBV12-4 to TRBJ1-2; perhaps TRBD1 as D (6 bases). The V gene lost 5 bases and the J gene lost 4 bases, with 14 bases spanning the gap. The CDR3 runs 14 residues. CDR3 sequence reads: CASSATQGSYGYTF. The CDR3 region has the DNA TGTGCCAGCAGTGCTACACAGGGATCCTATGGCTACACCTTC.

This rearrangement joins TRBV7-2 to TRBJ1-4; D is undetermined. This CDR3 spans 15 amino acids. The ends were cut back, 6 bases at V and 0 bases at J, with 11 bases in the middle. In germline, CDR1 is SGHTA, CDR2 FQGNSA. The CDR3 DNA follows: TGTGCCAGCAGGCGAGCAGATGCAACTAATGAAAAACTGTTTTTT. This gives the protein CASRRADATNEKLFF. Combining the CDR3 with reference TRBV7-2 and TRBJ1-4 gives the whole variable domain GAGVSQSPSNKVTEKGKDVELRCDPISGHTALYWYRQSLGQGLEFLIYFQGNSAPDKSGLPSDRFSAERTGGSVSTLTIQRTQQEDSAVYLCASRRADATNEKLFFGSGTQLSVL.

This clonotype was observed many times. This chain links TRBV5-1 with TRBJ1-1, with a possible D match to TRBD1 (5 bases). The CDR3 sequence is 13 residues long. Germline loops: CDR1 SGHRS, CDR2 YFSETQ. V was shortened by 1 base and J by 6 bases, with 10 bases between the two germline ends. CDR3 nucleotide sequence: TGCGCCAGCAGCTTGAGGGCAGGGTCTGAAGCTTTCTTT. Its translation: CASSLRAGSEAFF.